This T cell receptor beta chain emerged from a study of cytomegalovirus exposure and HLA in healthy donors. Study conclusions and caveats: In an earlier analysis, most TCR beta V segments were productive about 87% or about 30% of the time. In a later analysis, parvovirus B19, influenza, CMV and Epstein-Barr virus appeared linked to several top co-occurrence clusters. As was reported, the HLA-A and HLA-B alleles of most subjects were accurately predicted from TCR beta sequences.

The table lists this clone with a few counts. Its antigen is still unknown. This CDR3 has 14 amino acids. V lost 6 bases and J lost 4; bases outside the gene matches: 7. Germline lookup yields CDR1 MDHEN and CDR2 SYDVKM. The PCR was carried out with 60 Vbeta primers and 13 Jbeta primers. Original data processing: The authors later counted roughly 77 million unique TCR beta chains, 9.5 million to 13 million of them shared. The assay was immunoSEQ multiplex PCR, and TCRdb's table has in-frame clones only and misses some. That table furnishes V, J and clone size, whereas the DNA furnished D and trimming. The sample includes more than 85,000 clones, roughly two thirds seen only once; the top ten take 3.2%.

The source of this sequence is a man younger than 45 in good health and CMV-seronegative. Sequencing was carried out using PBMCs. The J gene is TRBJ2-7, the V gene TRBV28, with 9 nucleotides matching TRBD1. This CDR3 is CASRKQGAGYEQYF. For the CDR3, the DNA is TGTGCCAGCAGAAAACAGGGGGCAGGGTACGAGCAGTACTTC.